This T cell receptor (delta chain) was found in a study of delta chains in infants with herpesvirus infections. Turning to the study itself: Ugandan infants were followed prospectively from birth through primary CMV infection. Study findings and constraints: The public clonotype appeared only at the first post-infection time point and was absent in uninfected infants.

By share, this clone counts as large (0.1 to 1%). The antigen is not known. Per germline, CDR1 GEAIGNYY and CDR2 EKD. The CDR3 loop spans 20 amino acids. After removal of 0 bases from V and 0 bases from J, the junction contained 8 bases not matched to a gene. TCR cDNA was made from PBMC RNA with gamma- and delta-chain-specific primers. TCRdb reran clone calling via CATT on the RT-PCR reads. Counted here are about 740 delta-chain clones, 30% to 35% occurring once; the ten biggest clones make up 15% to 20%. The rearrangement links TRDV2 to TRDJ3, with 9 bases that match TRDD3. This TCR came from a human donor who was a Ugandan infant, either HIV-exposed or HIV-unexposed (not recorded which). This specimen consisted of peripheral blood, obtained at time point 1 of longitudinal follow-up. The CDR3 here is CACDTWGIERGSWDTRQMFF. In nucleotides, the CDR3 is TGTGCCTGTGACACCTGGGGGATAGAGCGGGGCTCCTGGGACACCCGACAGATGTTTTTC.